This paragraph covers one TCR beta chain sequence. Libraries were prepared by immunoSEQ multiplex PCR; TCRdb keeps only in-frame clonotypes and omits some of them. The sample consists of 150,000 to 200,000 clones, 79% of them appearing once. The data originate from a study of blood T cell repertoires in COVID-19. Deletions cut 4 bases from V and 6 bases from J, with 17 bases between. CDR1 SGHRS and CDR2 YFSETQ come from the germline V gene. This CDR3 is built from 14 residues. Sequenced: peripheral blood. This clonotype was obtained from a man aged 60-69 years with active or convalescent COVID-19. The rearrangement joins TRBV5-1 to TRBJ2-7; a weak D match, TRBD1 (5 bases). The CDR3 DNA sequence: TGCGCCAGCAGCGGCGACGTTGGGGCGTCCGAGCAGTACTTC. Translating gives CASSGDVGASEQYF.